The clone carrying this T cell receptor (beta chain) was observed many times. Trimming removed 4 bases at V and 2 bases at J, with 8 bases between. Germline V gene data show CDR1 as GTSNPN and CDR2 as SVGIG (reference sequence). This CDR3 has 12 residues. The data derive from a study of regulatory T cells in long-lasting Graves disease. Construction of TCR beta libraries relied on iRepertoire HTBI primers and on Arm-PCR targeting CDR3 regions. TCRdb re-called the multiplex PCR reads with MiXCR, one entry per CDR3 protein. This table has about 350,000 distinct CDR3 sequences, around 15% appearing once. Time point in this sample: newly diagnosed GD, antithyroid drugs for less than 3 months. The TCR library was made from RNA that had been extracted from PBMCs in TRIzol. The same data also contributed to another study, on T cells in Graves' hyperthyroidism and ophthalmopathy. From that second work: HTBI primers drove first-round RT-PCR of the TCR CDR3.

The input for sequencing was peripheral blood mononuclear cells (PBMCs), taken at new diagnosis, from a patient treated with antithyroid drugs. The sequence derives from a woman aged 18 to 35 with Graves disease. The V gene is TRBV30, the J gene TRBJ1-2; D not resolved. CDR3 sequence (DNA): TGTGCCTGGATAGGACGGAACTATGGCTACACCTTC. Encoded protein: CAWIGRNYGYTF.